This T cell receptor beta chain emerged from a study of OX40 agonist ivuxolimab in advanced cancers. Study results and limitations: The investigators did not determine what antigen specificity the expanded peripheral T cells had. Averaged across samples, CD8+ T cells carried more expanded clones than CD4+ did.

V lost 0 bases and J lost 6, with 6 bases in between. This CDR3 has 13 amino acids. CDR1 MNHEY and CDR2 SVGAGI come from the germline V gene. Sequencing was performed with immunoSEQ multiplex PCR; in TCRdb, only in-frame clones are kept and a portion is missing. The data hold 87,000 or so clones, with around 85% observed a single time. Sampled blood was obtained at baseline, cycle 4 day 1, and cycle 7 day 1. Comment on this clone: Its antigen is undetermined.

This material consisted of CD4+ or CD8+ T cells sorted from blood, taken in a trial of the OX40 agonist ivuxolimab. This chain links TRBV6-5 with TRBJ2-1; D call uncertain. This TCR derives from an adult with an advanced solid tumor such as melanoma, head and neck, liver or kidney cancer. Here the CDR3 DNA reads TGTGCCAGCAGTTACTCGAAGGGCAATGAGCAGTTCTTC. Protein sequence: CASSYSKGNEQFF.